This passage covers 27 T cell receptor beta chains from one sample sequenced in a study of cytomegalovirus exposure and HLA in healthy donors (dated by TCRdb to the late 2010s). The receptor library was made with the immunoSEQ multiplex PCR assay. The clones in this table, taken by TCRdb from immuneACCESS, are in-frame only. Not every clone is retained; where verified, under half of the shortfall comes from an unresolved V gene, and the cause of the rest is unknown. The sample table contains 130,000 to 150,000 clones; only one count was recorded for roughly nine tenths of them. Around 9% of the sample is in the top ten clones. Material: PBMCs. The receptors were gathered from a woman younger than 30 in good health and CMV-seropositive.

This rearrangement joins TRBV10-2 to TRBJ2-2, with 14 bases aligning to TRBD2. The CDR3 length is 19 residues. The germline CDR1 and CDR2 sequences are WSHSY and SAAADI. V shed 7 bases, J shed 0 bases, and the junction held 10 bases outside the gene matches. CDR3 amino acids: CASTLRLAGGLSNTGELFF. In DNA, the CDR3 is TGCGCCAGCACCTTGAGACTAGCGGGGGGGCTTTCGAACACCGGGGAGCTGTTTTTT.

This clone was picked up many times. This chain links TRBV28 with TRBJ1-2; tentatively, D is TRBD1 (5 bases). V dropped 3 bases and J dropped 3 bases, with 11 bases sitting between them. The CDR3 totals 14 residues. The germline V gene has CDR1 MDHEN and CDR2 SYDVKM. CDR3 protein: CASSFLEGDYGYTF. The CDR3 DNA reads TGTGCCAGCAGTTTTCTCGAAGGGGACTATGGCTACACCTTC.

The chain recombines TRBV18 with TRBJ1-6, with D tentatively TRBD1 (5 bases). V lost 4 bases and J lost 8, with 15 bases in between. This CDR3 comprises 15 residues. Germline loops: CDR1 KGHSH, CDR2 LQKENI. As DNA, the CDR3 is TGTGCCAGCTCACGTGCAGGGTCTAGGGATTCACCCCTCCACTTT. It specifies CASSRAGSRDSPLHF.

Comments on this clone: Germline and junction disagree at one end, which may indicate a read error. The chain uses TRBV5-1 and TRBJ1-4; 7 positions match TRBD1. The CDR3 extends over 15 amino acids. CDR1 and CDR2 (germline): SGHRS, YFSETQ. The CDR3 loop is CASRPTGRTNEKLFF. CDR3 bases: TGCGCCAGCAGGCCGACAGGGAGGACTAACGAAAAACTGTTTTTT.

The gene calls are TRBV11-2 and TRBJ2-7; the match to TRBD1 covers 8 bases. The CDR3 runs 14 residues. Germline V lookup: CDR1 SGHAT, CDR2 FQNNGV. With 5 bases clipped from V and 7 bases from J, the junction kept 10 bases outside the gene matches. The CDR3, as DNA: TGTGCCAGCAGCCCCGGTACAGGGGGTCGGGAGCAGTACTTC. It codes for CASSPGTGGREQYF.

The genes are TRBV13 and TRBJ2-7; 8 bases line up with TRBD1. Trimming took 5 bases from V and 4 from J; bases not matched to a gene: 10. The germline V gene encodes CDR1 PRHDT and CDR2 FYEKMQ (reference sequence). The CDR3 sequence is 15 residues long. CDR3 protein: CASSPGRTGIYEQYF. CDR3 coding DNA: TGTGCCAGCAGCCCCGGCCGGACAGGGATATACGAGCAGTACTTC.

The chain is built from TRBV2 and TRBJ2-7, with 10 bases that match TRBD2. Germline lookup yields CDR1 SNHLY and CDR2 FYNNEI. With V trimmed by 5 bases and J by 5 bases, 6 bases remained unmatched. CDR3 length equals 14 residues. DNA for the CDR3: TGTGCCAGCAGTTGGGGGACTAGCGTGCACGAGCAGTACTTC. It specifies CASSWGTSVHEQYF.

This chain uses TRBV19 with TRBJ2-7; 7 positions match TRBD2. The CDR3 contains 16 residues. Germline CDR1 LNHDA, CDR2 SQIVND (reference sequence). V shed 0 bases, J shed 0 bases, and the junction held 5 bases outside the gene matches. CDR3 nucleotide sequence: TGTGCCAGTAGTATAGATGGGGGGGTGAGCTCCTACGAGCAGTACTTC. Translated, it gives CASSIDGGVSSYEQYF. Together with reference TRBV19 and TRBJ2-7, the CDR3 gives the full variable domain: DGGITQSPKYLFRKEGQNVTLSCEQNLNHDAMYWYRQDPGQGLRLIYYSQIVNDFQKGDIAEGYSVSREKKESFPLTVTSAQKNPTAFYLCASSIDGGVSSYEQYFGPGTRLTVT.

The V gene is TRBV5-5, the J gene TRBJ2-5; 9 nucleotides agree with TRBD1. Germline V lookup: CDR1 SGHKS, CDR2 YYEKEE (reference sequence). The CDR3 loop spans 16 amino acids. V shed 5 bases and J 0 bases; nucleotides not matched to a gene: 8. CDR3 nucleotide sequence: TGTGCCAGCAGGCTAACCGGGACAGGGAACCAAGAGACCCAGTACTTC. Its protein product is CASRLTGTGNQETQYF.

The chain couples TRBV2 to TRBJ2-2; TRBD1 matches 8 bases. This CDR3 has 16 residues. The V gene end was trimmed by 8 bases and the J gene end by 5 bases; junction bases not matched to a gene: 13. Per the germline V gene, CDR1 is SNHLY and CDR2 is FYNNEI. The CDR3 DNA reads TGTGCCAGCCGCCGTGACAGGGGAGGTTGGACCGGGGAGCTGTTTTTT. It specifies CASRRDRGGWTGELFF.

The chain combines TRBV5-4 with TRBJ2-1, with D maybe TRBD2 (5 bases). The V gene lost 4 bases and the J gene lost 7 bases, with 21 bases spanning the gap. CDR3 size: 16 residues. Germline-derived CDR1 and CDR2 are SGHNT and YYREEE (reference sequence). CDR3 in amino acids: CASSRGSARSANEQFF. CDR3 in DNA: TGTGCCAGCAGCCGAGGGTCGGCGAGATCCGCTAATGAGCAGTTCTTC.

This chain connects TRBV4-1 to TRBJ2-5; a possible D gene is TRBD2 (5 bases). The CDR3 totals 17 residues. With 4 bases removed from V and 2 bases from J, the gap between germline ends came to 20 bases. CDR1 and CDR2 from the germline V gene are MGHRA and YSYEKL. The CDR3 region has the DNA TGCGCCAGCAGCCTCCCCGGCGGTCCGAGGGAACAAGAGACCCAGTACTTC. Encoded protein: CASSLPGGPREQETQYF.

The chain carries TRBV11-2 and TRBJ2-2, with 8 bases matching TRBD1. Looked up from germline, CDR1 is SGHAT and CDR2 is FQNNGV. This CDR3 is 15 amino acids long. Trimming at V came to 0 bases and at J to 6 bases, leaving 3 bases not matched to a gene. The CDR3 DNA sequence: TGTGCCAGCAGCTTAGACAGGGGGCGATCCGGGGAGCTGTTTTTT. This codes for CASSLDRGRSGELFF.

This clone has just a few counts. The chain combines TRBV6-1 with TRBJ2-2; D call uncertain. The CDR3 is made up of 11 amino acids. Germline loops: CDR1 MNHNS, CDR2 SASEGT. The ends were cut back, 6 bases at V and 5 bases at J, with 4 bases in the middle. Here the CDR3 reads CASSGTGELFF. The CDR3 nucleotides read TGTGCCAGCAGCGGTACCGGGGAGCTGTTTTTT.

This clone was recorded a few times. The chain is built from TRBV19 and TRBJ1-5, with D hard to call. This CDR3 is built from 14 residues. Trimming left V 3 bases short and J 0 bases short, with 6 bases between. CDR1 and CDR2 (germline): LNHDA, SQIVND (reference sequence). The CDR3 loop reads CASSIGFSNQPQHF. The CDR3 DNA reads as TGTGCCAGTAGTATCGGTTTTAGCAATCAGCCCCAGCATTTT. Variable domain in full (rest from reference TRBV19 and TRBJ1-5): DGGITQSPKYLFRKEGQNVTLSCEQNLNHDAMYWYRQDPGQGLRLIYYSQIVNDFQKGDIAEGYSVSREKKESFPLTVTSAQKNPTAFYLCASSIGFSNQPQHFGDGTRLSIL.

J is TRBJ2-2 and V is TRBV6-1; the D is unclear. V lost 6 bases, J lost 6 bases, and 17 bases lay in between. This CDR3 spans 15 amino acids. Germline V CDR1 and CDR2: MNHNS, SASEGT. The CDR3 spells CASSALDDTPGELFF. The CDR3, as DNA: TGTGCCAGCAGCGCCCTTGACGACACCCCCGGGGAGCTGTTTTTT.

V and J are TRBV6-5 and TRBJ2-7; D perhaps matches TRBD1 (6 bases). The CDR3 totals 11 residues. Germline V gives CDR1 MNHEY, CDR2 SVGAGI. Trimming stripped 6 bases from V and 3 bases from J, with 6 bases between. The CDR3 nucleotides read TGTGCCAGCAGCAGGGGCTACGAGCAGTACTTC. It yields the protein CASSRGYEQYF.

The chain carries TRBV7-9 and TRBJ2-3; TRBD1 matches at 11 bases. CDR1 is SEHNR and CDR2 is FQNEAQ in the germline V gene (reference sequence). CDR3 length: 16 residues. After removal of 5 bases from V and 0 bases from J, the junction contained 4 bases not matched to a gene. CDR3 in DNA: TGTGCCAGCAGCACCCGGACAGGGGGCAGCACAGATACGCAGTATTTT. Translated, it gives CASSTRTGGSTDTQYF.

The V and J genes are TRBV5-6 and TRBJ1-4; 7 bases map to TRBD1. Trimming removed 6 bases from V and 8 bases from J; junction bases left unmatched: 19. Per the germline V gene, CDR1 is SGHDT and CDR2 is YYEEEE. The CDR3 sequence is 17 residues long. The CDR3 loop is CASTNMGQTLVGEKLFF. The CDR3 nucleotides are TGTGCCAGCACCAACATGGGACAGACCCTCGTTGGGGAAAAACTGTTTTTT.

The chain is built from TRBV19 and TRBJ2-3, with 7 positions matching TRBD2. The junction had 10 bases not matched to a gene; V was cut back by 1 base and J by 6 bases. This CDR3 region has 16 residues. CDR1 is LNHDA and CDR2 is SQIVND in the germline V gene (reference sequence). The CDR3 DNA is TGTGCCAGTAGTATAGTACCAGCGGGGCCGTCGGATACGCAGTATTTT. Translation gives CASSIVPAGPSDTQYF.

The V call is TRBV9, the J call TRBJ2-7; a possible D gene is TRBD2 (5 bases). The germline V gene has CDR1 SGDLS and CDR2 YYNGEE. Trimming took off 3 bases at V and 6 bases at J, with 19 bases between the two ends. CDR3 size: 15 residues. In nucleotides, the CDR3 is TGTGCCAGCAGCGCCCCGGAGGACGCCTTTCTCGAGCAGTACTTC. It yields the protein CASSAPEDAFLEQYF.

The chain recombines TRBV28 with TRBJ1-5, with TRBD1 matching 10 bases. Germline V gene data show CDR1 as MDHEN and CDR2 as SYDVKM. The V and J ends lost 5 bases and 7 bases, in that order; junction bases with no gene match: 8. CDR3 length equals 15 residues. This CDR3 is CASSGTGTGAQPQHF. CDR3 bases: TGTGCCAGCAGTGGGACCGGGACAGGGGCCCAGCCCCAGCATTTT.

Worth noting for this clone: Other nucleotide sequences in the sample specify the same CDR3. The chain carries TRBV28 and TRBJ2-3, with TRBD2 matching 9 bases. Germline assignment: CDR1 MDHEN and CDR2 SYDVKM. Trimming took 4 bases from V and 1 from J; bases not matched to a gene: 6. There are 16 residues in the CDR3. The CDR3 spells CASSSPSGARTDTQYF. The CDR3 coding sequence is TGTGCCAGCAGTTCCCCTAGCGGGGCCCGCACAGATACGCAGTATTTT.

This clone was observed a single time. CDR3: CAITPGQGSGGYTF. The CDR3 DNA reads TGTGCCATCACCCCGGGACAGGGTTCCGGCGGCTACACCTTC. The J gene is TRBJ1-2, the V gene TRBV10-3, with TRBD1 identical over 9 bases. Germline CDR1 and CDR2: ENHRY and SYGVKD. V lost 7 bases and J lost 8; bases outside the gene matches: 11. The length of the CDR3 is 14 residues.

The chain has TRBV6-5 and TRBJ1-4; D remains unclear. This CDR3 is 15 amino acids long. Per the germline V gene, CDR1 is MNHEY and CDR2 is SVGAGI. The germline V and J ends were trimmed by 0 bases and 4 bases, with 9 bases remaining between them. The CDR3 coding sequence is TGTGCCAGCAGTTACTCGGCGGCCAGTAATGAAAAACTGTTTTTT. Its translation: CASSYSAASNEKLFF.

The chain combines TRBV4-3 with TRBJ2-5, with D tentatively TRBD1 (6 bases). V was clipped by 1 base and J by 3 bases, with 6 bases between them. The length of the CDR3 is 13 residues. Germline assignment: CDR1 LGHNA and CDR2 YSLEER. The CDR3 DNA reads TGCGCCAGCAGCCAAGGGACAGAAGAGACCCAGTACTTC. It is translated as CASSQGTEETQYF.

The rearrangement links TRBV29-1 to TRBJ2-1, with 14 bases aligning to TRBD2. Germline trimming cut 6 bases from V and 0 bases from J; bases unmatched to any gene: 22. The CDR3 covers 22 residues. From germline, CDR1 is SQVTM and CDR2 ANQGSEA. The DNA of the CDR3 is TGCAGCGTCAATCGGGAATGGCAGGGGACTAGCGGGGGCCTTAGCTCCTACAATGAGCAGTTCTTC. This sequence encodes CSVNREWQGTSGGLSSYNEQFF.